These 26 T cell receptor beta chains originate from one sample sequenced in a study of T cell repertoires in cytomegalovirus infection. TCRdb ran MiXCR on the reads and lists one entry per CDR3 protein. The sample includes some 200,000 distinct CDR3 sequences, roughly a fifth of them seen just once. Sequencing was done on a sample of PBMCs. The receptor source for this set is a human donor in good health (CMV status not recorded). Some clones in this sample may be carry-over from other donors' samples.

The chain recombines TRBV13 with TRBJ2-7; 7 positions agree with TRBD2. Unmatched junction bases numbered 15, after V lost 5 bases and J lost 5 bases. The germline CDR1 and CDR2 sequences are PRHDT and FYEKMQ (reference sequence). The CDR3 is 16 residues long. CDR3 region: CASSRSLGGEVDEQYF. The CDR3 DNA reads TGTGCCAGCAGCCGTTCATTGGGGGGGGAAGTGGACGAGCAGTACTTC.

This clonotype was counted between two and nine times. The CDR3 DNA is TGTGCCAGTAATCCGGGACCCTACGGATACAATGAGCAGTTCTTC. Protein product: CASNPGPYGYNEQFF. The V call is TRBV19, the J call TRBJ2-1; D is tentatively TRBD1 or TRBD2 (5 bases each). The germline gives CDR1 LNHDA, CDR2 SQIVND (reference sequence). CDR3 length: 15 residues. V lost 7 bases and J 4 bases, leaving 17 bases between the germline ends.

V usage is TRBV19 and J usage is TRBJ2-7; 7 positions match TRBD1. The germline CDR1 and CDR2 sequences are LNHDA and SQIVND (reference sequence). The CDR3 is 17 amino acids. V gave up 5 bases and J gave up 2 bases; unmatched junction bases: 15. CDR3 in amino acids: CASSLRPTGTAPYEQYF. The DNA for the CDR3 is TGTGCCAGTAGTCTTCGCCCGACCGGGACAGCTCCCTACGAGCAGTACTTC.

This clonotype was observed a few times. The chain uses TRBV9 and TRBJ2-1; the D gene is possibly TRBD1 (5 bases). V was trimmed by 3 bases and J by 6 bases, leaving 19 bases between them. The germline V gene has CDR1 SGDLS and CDR2 YYNGEE. This CDR3 contains 16 residues. CDR3 in amino acids: CASSDMDRTSANEQFF. For the CDR3, the DNA is TGTGCCAGCAGCGACATGGACCGGACATCTGCCAATGAGCAGTTCTTC.

The chain recombines TRBV6-5 with TRBJ2-5; the D gene is possibly TRBD2 (5 bases). The CDR3 runs to 14 residues. The ends were cut back, 3 bases at V and 1 base at J, with 9 bases in the middle. The germline V gene encodes CDR1 MNHEY and CDR2 SVGAGI. CDR3 loop: CASSYGLLQETQYF. The CDR3 DNA follows: TGTGCCAGCAGTTATGGACTTCTCCAAGAGACCCAGTACTTC.

V usage is TRBV19 and J usage is TRBJ2-6, with 7 bases matching TRBD1. This CDR3 spans 19 amino acids. After removal of 5 bases from V and 1 base from J, the junction contained 14 bases not matched to a gene. Germline-derived CDR1 and CDR2 are LNHDA and SQIVND (reference sequence). CDR3: CASSALRDRSPSGANVLTF. The CDR3 region has the DNA TGTGCCAGTAGTGCGCTCCGGGACAGATCCCCGTCTGGGGCCAACGTCCTGACTTTC.

The J gene is TRBJ2-3, the V gene TRBV28; 7 bases match TRBD1. The CDR3 spans 13 residues. The V and J ends lost 10 bases and 0 bases, in that order; junction bases with no gene match: 4. Germline-derived CDR1 and CDR2 are MDHEN and SYDVKM. CDR3 region: CATRDSSTDTQYF. CDR3 nucleotide sequence: TGTGCCACCCGGGACAGCAGCACAGATACGCAGTATTTT.

This clonotype turned up a few times. This rearrangement joins TRBV5-1 to TRBJ1-4; D gene uncertain. V shed 0 bases and J shed 5 bases, with 11 bases lying between them. The germline CDR1 and CDR2 sequences are SGHRS and YFSETQ. The CDR3 sequence is 15 residues long. CDR3 sequence: CASSLAGSANEKLFF. CDR3 DNA sequence: TGCGCCAGCAGCTTGGCCGGGTCAGCAAATGAAAAACTGTTTTTT.

This clonotype was detected many times. J is TRBJ2-5 and V is TRBV7-9; D gene ambiguous. CDR1 and CDR2 from the germline V gene are SEHNR and FQNEAQ (reference sequence). Trimming took 5 bases from V and 1 from J, leaving 8 bases between them. The CDR3 loop spans 13 amino acids. The chain's CDR3 is CASSLPGQETQYF. In nucleotides, the CDR3 is TGTGCCAGCAGCCTTCCGGGCCAAGAGACCCAGTACTTC.

This clonotype appeared many times. The genes are TRBV7-8 and TRBJ2-5; TRBD2 matches 9 bases. CDR1 is SGHVS, CDR2 FQNEAQ, per germline. The CDR3 runs to 16 residues. Germline trimming cut 5 bases from V and 2 bases from J; bases unmatched to any gene: 9. The CDR3 protein is CASSRSLAGIQETQYF. The CDR3 DNA reads TGTGCCAGCAGCCGAAGCCTAGCGGGGATACAAGAGACCCAGTACTTC.

This clonotype was seen repeatedly, ten times or more. The V and J genes are TRBV7-2 and TRBJ2-1, with TRBD2 matching 13 bases. Trimming at V came to 4 bases and at J to 9 bases, leaving 3 bases not matched to a gene. This CDR3 is 14 amino acids long. Germline V gene sequence: CDR1 SGHTA, CDR2 FQGNSA. The CDR3 here is CASSSRLAGGEQFF. The CDR3 nucleotides are TGTGCCAGCAGCTCCCGACTAGCGGGAGGTGAGCAGTTCTTC.

The genes are TRBV6-6 and TRBJ1-1; D possibly corresponds to TRBD1 (5 bases). Trimming took off 6 bases at V and 0 bases at J, with 8 bases between the two ends. In germline, CDR1 is MNHNY, CDR2 SVGAGI (reference sequence). The CDR3 length is 13 residues. The CDR3 loop is CASRGQVNTEAFF. The CDR3 bases are TGTGCCAGCAGAGGACAAGTGAACACTGAAGCTTTCTTT.

This clonotype was counted only a few times. V and J are TRBV5-4 and TRBJ2-2; D might be TRBD2 (5 bases). This CDR3 is 17 amino acids long. The V gene's germline CDR1 is SGHNT and CDR2 YYREEE (reference sequence). Between the trimmed V and J ends, which lost 3 bases and 4 bases, there was a span of 19 bases. CDR3 region: CASSSTFRSGGTGELFF. The CDR3 DNA reads TGTGCCAGCAGCTCCACATTCCGAAGCGGAGGCACCGGGGAGCTGTTTTTT.

This clonotype was counted only a few times. The chain carries TRBV6-2 or TRBV6-3 and TRBJ2-1; 7 positions match TRBD2. The CDR3 is 14 residues long. Germline-derived CDR1 and CDR2 are MNHEY and SVGEGT. After removal of 8 bases from V and 10 bases from J, the junction contained 14 bases not matched to a gene. For the CDR3, the DNA is TGTGCCAGCTCGGTGGCGGGAGTGGGATCAGAGCAGTTCTTC. Amino acid sequence: CASSVAGVGSEQFF.

The table lists this clonotype with many counts. The chain recombines TRBV7-8 with TRBJ1-2, with TRBD1 identical over 8 bases. This CDR3 spans 14 amino acids. Germline V gene sequence: CDR1 SGHVS, CDR2 FQNEAQ. The ends lost 1 base at V and 5 bases at J; junction bases unmatched: 3. CDR3 DNA: TGTGCCAGCAGCTTAGGGACAGGGAAGTATGGCTACACCTTC. This translates into CASSLGTGKYGYTF.

The J gene is TRBJ1-1, the V gene TRBV19; D is possibly TRBD1 (5 bases). Trimming removed 9 bases at V and 6 bases at J, with 11 bases between. The length of the CDR3 is 11 residues. Germline CDR1 LNHDA, CDR2 SQIVND (reference sequence). The CDR3 region is CASVQAAEAFF. In nucleotides, the CDR3 is TGTGCCAGCGTACAGGCAGCTGAAGCTTTCTTT.

The chain employs TRBV5-4 and TRBJ2-4, with TRBD2 matching over 7 bases. The V and J ends lost 4 bases and 0 bases, in that order; junction bases with no gene match: 7. Germline V gene lookup returns CDR1 SGHNT and CDR2 YYREEE (reference sequence). The CDR3 spans 16 residues. The CDR3 here is CASSVGGNLAKNIQYF. CDR3 DNA sequence: TGTGCCAGCAGCGTGGGAGGGAACCTAGCCAAAAACATTCAGTACTTC.

This sequence joins TRBV10-2 and TRBJ2-5; 10 nucleotides align to TRBD1. CDR1 WSHSY and CDR2 SAAADI come from the germline V gene. CDR3 length: 13 residues. Losses at the gene ends were 6 bases for V and 3 bases for J; bases not matched to a gene: 1. The CDR3 is CASRGTGEETQYF. CDR3 DNA sequence: TGCGCCAGCAGGGGGACAGGGGAAGAGACCCAGTACTTC.

The chain employs TRBV10-3 and TRBJ2-7, with TRBD1 identical over 8 bases. The CDR3 is made up of 14 amino acids. The germline gives CDR1 ENHRY, CDR2 SYGVKD. After removal of 4 bases from V and 5 bases from J, the junction contained 7 bases not matched to a gene. The CDR3: CAISGRQGYHEQYF. The CDR3 bases are TGTGCCATCAGTGGTCGACAGGGGTACCACGAGCAGTACTTC.

This clonotype was counted many times. The chain combines TRBV7-9 with TRBJ2-1; 10 nucleotides match TRBD2. This CDR3 contains 15 residues. With V trimmed by 3 bases and J by 10 bases, 9 bases remained unmatched. Germline V lookup: CDR1 SEHNR, CDR2 FQNEAQ (reference sequence). The CDR3 sequence: CASSLVLAGGKEQFF. CDR3 sequence (DNA): TGTGCCAGCAGCTTGGTCTTAGCGGGAGGAAAGGAGCAGTTCTTC.

This clonotype showed up just once. Compared with germline, one end of the junction differs, possibly owing to a read error. V gene TRBV6-5 combines with J gene TRBJ1-5, with 7 bases aligning to TRBD1. CDR3 length equals 13 residues. Germline V gives CDR1 MNHEY, CDR2 SVGAGI. DNA for the CDR3: TGTGCCAGCAGAGGGGGCGTTTATCAGCTCCAGCATTTT. It is translated as CASRGGVYQLQHF.

Comment on this clonotype: One base away lies a much larger clone, so this may be a sequencing read error. The CDR3 DNA reads TGTGCCGGCAGCTTAGATCATTGGCAAGGGACTAGCGGGAGGCCCTTCACAGATACGCAGTATTTT. Translating gives CAGSLDHWQGTSGRPFTDTQYF. The V and J genes are TRBV11-2 and TRBJ2-3; 15 bases map to TRBD2. The CDR3 has 22 residues. Germline CDR1 SGHAT, CDR2 FQNNGV.

The table lists this clonotype with a few counts. The chain employs TRBV28 and TRBJ1-1, with D possibly matching TRBD1 (6 bases). The CDR3 contains 17 residues. The V end lost 2 bases, the J end lost 0 bases, and 16 bases lay between the germline ends. From germline, CDR1 is MDHEN and CDR2 SYDVKM. The CDR3 bases are TGTGCCAGCAGTTTAATCTGGGCAGGGGACCTGAACACTGAAGCTTTCTTT. Protein product: CASSLIWAGDLNTEAFF.

The rearrangement uses TRBV6-8 and TRBJ1-4; TRBD1 might be the D (6 bases). This CDR3 region has 16 residues. In germline, CDR1 is MNHGY, CDR2 SAAAGT. V was shortened by 6 bases and J by 7 bases, with 21 bases between the two germline ends. The CDR3 reads CASRDRQAMLSEKLFF. The CDR3 DNA follows: TGTGCCAGCAGGGATCGACAGGCCATGCTGTCTGAAAAACTGTTTTTT.

V usage is TRBV15 and J usage is TRBJ2-1; D is possibly TRBD2 (6 bases). The CDR3 is 15 amino acids. Deletions cut 0 bases from V and 5 bases from J, with 11 bases between. Per germline, CDR1 LNHNV and CDR2 YYDKDF (reference sequence). The CDR3 loop reads CATSRDGGTHNEQFF. The CDR3 DNA reads as TGTGCCACCAGCAGAGATGGCGGGACCCACAATGAGCAGTTCTTC.

This clonotype came up many times. The chain uses TRBV11-2 and TRBJ2-5, with D possibly called TRBD1 or TRBD2 (5 bases each). Germline loops: CDR1 SGHAT, CDR2 FQNNGV. CDR3 length equals 16 residues. V lost 5 bases and J lost 3, with 19 bases in between. The CDR3: CASSPRSGTVEETQYF. The DNA of the CDR3 is TGTGCCAGCAGCCCCAGATCCGGGACGGTAGAAGAGACCCAGTACTTC.